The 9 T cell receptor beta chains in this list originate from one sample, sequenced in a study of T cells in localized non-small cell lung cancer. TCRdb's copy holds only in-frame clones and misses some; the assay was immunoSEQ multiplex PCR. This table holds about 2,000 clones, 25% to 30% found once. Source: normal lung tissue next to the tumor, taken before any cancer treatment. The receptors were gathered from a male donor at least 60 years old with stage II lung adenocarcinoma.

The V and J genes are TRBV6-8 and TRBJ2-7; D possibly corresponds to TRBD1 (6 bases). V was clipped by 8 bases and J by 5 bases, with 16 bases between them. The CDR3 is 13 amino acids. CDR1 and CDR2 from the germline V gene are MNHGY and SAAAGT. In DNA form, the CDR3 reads TGTGCCAGCCAGGGGCCGCCTTTGGACGAGCAGTACTTC. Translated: CASQGPPLDEQYF.

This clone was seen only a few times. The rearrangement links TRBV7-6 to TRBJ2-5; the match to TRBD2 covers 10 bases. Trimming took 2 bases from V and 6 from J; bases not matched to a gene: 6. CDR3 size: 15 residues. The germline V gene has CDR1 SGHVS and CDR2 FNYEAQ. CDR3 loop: CASSLSGGALKTQYF. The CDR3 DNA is TGTGCCAGCAGCTTAAGCGGGGGGGCCTTAAAGACCCAGTACTTC.

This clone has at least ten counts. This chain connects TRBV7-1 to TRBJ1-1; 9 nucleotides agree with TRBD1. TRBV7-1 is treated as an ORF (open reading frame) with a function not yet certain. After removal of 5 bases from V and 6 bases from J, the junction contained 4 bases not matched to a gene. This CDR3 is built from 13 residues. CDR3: CASSTGGRAEAFF. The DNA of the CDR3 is TGTGCCAGCAGCACAGGGGGCAGGGCTGAAGCTTTCTTT.

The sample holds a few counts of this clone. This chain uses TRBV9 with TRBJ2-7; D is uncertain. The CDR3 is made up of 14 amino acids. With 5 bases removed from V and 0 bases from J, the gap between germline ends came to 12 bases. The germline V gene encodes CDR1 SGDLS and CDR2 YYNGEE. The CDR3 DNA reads TGTGCCAGCAGTCGGACGGCGAGCTCCTACGAGCAGTACTTC. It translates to CASSRTASSYEQYF.

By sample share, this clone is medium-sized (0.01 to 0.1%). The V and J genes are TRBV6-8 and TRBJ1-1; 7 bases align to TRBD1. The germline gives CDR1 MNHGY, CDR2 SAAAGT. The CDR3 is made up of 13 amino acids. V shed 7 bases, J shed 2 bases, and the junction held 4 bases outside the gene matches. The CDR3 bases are TGTGCCAGCAAGCGGGACAGAAACACTGAAGCTTTCTTT. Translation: CASKRDRNTEAFF.

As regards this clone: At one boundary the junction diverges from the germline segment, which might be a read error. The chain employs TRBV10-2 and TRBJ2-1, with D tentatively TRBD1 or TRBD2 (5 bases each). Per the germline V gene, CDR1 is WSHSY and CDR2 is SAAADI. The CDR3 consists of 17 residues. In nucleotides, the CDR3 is TGCGCCATCAGTGAGTCGGAAAGGGGCGGGCGCTACAATGAGCAGTTCTTC. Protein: CAISESERGGRYNEQFF.

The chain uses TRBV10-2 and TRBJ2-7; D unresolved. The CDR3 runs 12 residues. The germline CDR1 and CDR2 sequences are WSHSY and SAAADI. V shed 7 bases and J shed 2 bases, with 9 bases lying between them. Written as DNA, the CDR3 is TGCGCCAGCATCGGCAGAGCCTACGAGCAGTACTTC. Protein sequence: CASIGRAYEQYF.

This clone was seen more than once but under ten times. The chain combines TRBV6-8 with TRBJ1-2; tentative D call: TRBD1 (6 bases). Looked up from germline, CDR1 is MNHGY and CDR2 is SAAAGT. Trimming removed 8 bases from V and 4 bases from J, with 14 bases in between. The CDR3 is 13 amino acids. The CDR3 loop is CASRQAISYGYTF. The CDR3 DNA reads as TGTGCCAGCCGACAGGCTATAAGCTATGGCTACACCTTC.

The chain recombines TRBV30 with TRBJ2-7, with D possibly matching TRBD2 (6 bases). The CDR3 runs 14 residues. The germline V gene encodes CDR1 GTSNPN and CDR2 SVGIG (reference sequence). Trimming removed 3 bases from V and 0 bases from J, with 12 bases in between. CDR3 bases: TGTGCCTGGAGAGACCGGGACTCCTCCTACGAGCAGTACTTC. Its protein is CAWRDRDSSYEQYF.